This TCR beta chain originates from a study of preoperative IRX-2 immunotherapy in early breast cancer. Sequenced by immunoSEQ multiplex PCR; TCRdb stores in-frame clones only, minus some. There are some 30,000 clones in the sample; roughly 89% occur only once, and 9.8% lies in the top ten. Described treatment: preoperative locoregional IRX-2 cytokine immunotherapy. Samples came from a phase Ib trial of preoperative locoregional IRX-2 cytokine immunotherapy. The CDR3 is 15 residues long. Germline V gives CDR1 SGHNT, CDR2 YYREEE (reference sequence). The V and J ends lost 4 bases and 0 bases respectively, with 11 bases between them.

Specimen collection occurred from a patient treated with IRX-2 immunotherapy. This chain uses TRBV5-4 with TRBJ1-3; D gene uncertain. The source is a human donor with breast cancer. CDR3 loop: CASSVGWSSGNTIYF. In DNA, the CDR3 is TGTGCCAGCAGCGTTGGCTGGAGCTCTGGAAACACCATATATTTT.